One T cell receptor beta chain is described in this entry. CDR1 and CDR2 from the germline V gene are SGHRS and YFSETQ. CDR3 length: 15 residues. With 0 bases removed from V and 5 bases from J, the gap between germline ends came to 13 bases. This sample was taken from a study of radiation and T cells in renal cell carcinoma. TCRdb's copy holds only in-frame clones and misses some; the assay was immunoSEQ multiplex PCR. The repertoire holds 130,000 or so clones, with roughly 85% as singletons. Time point here: baseline pretreatment blood. As for treatment: 15 Gy SBRT to primary tumor, nephrectomy 4 weeks later.

The specimen was blood, collected from a patient whose treatment included radiotherapy and nephrectomy. The clonotype originates from a woman in her forties or fifties with renal cell carcinoma. The chain carries TRBV5-1 and TRBJ2-3, with D perhaps matching TRBD2 (5 bases). The CDR3 region has the DNA TGCGCCAGCAGCTTGGTTAGTGGAGAGGGAGATACGCAGTATTTT. Residues: CASSLVSGEGDTQYF.